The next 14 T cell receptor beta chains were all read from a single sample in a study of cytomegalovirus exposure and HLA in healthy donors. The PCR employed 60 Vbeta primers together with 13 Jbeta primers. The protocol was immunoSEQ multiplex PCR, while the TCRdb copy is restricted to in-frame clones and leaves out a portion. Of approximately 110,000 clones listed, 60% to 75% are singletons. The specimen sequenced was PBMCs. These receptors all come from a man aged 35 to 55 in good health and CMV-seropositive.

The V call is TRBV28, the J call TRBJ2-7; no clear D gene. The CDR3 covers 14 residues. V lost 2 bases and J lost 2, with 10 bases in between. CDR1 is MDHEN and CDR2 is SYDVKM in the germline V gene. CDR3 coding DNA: TGTGCCAGCAGTTTAACTTTCTCTGCCTACGAGCAGTACTTC. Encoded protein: CASSLTFSAYEQYF. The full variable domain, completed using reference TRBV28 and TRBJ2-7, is DVKVTQSSRYLVKRTGEKVFLECVQDMDHENMFWYRQDPGLGLRLIYFSYDVKMKEKGDIPEGYSVSREKKERFSLILESASTNQTSMYLCASSLTFSAYEQYFGPGTRLTVT.

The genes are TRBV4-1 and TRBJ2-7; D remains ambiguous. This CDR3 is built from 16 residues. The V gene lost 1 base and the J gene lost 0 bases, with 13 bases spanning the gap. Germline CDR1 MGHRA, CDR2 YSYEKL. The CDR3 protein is CASSQVLATPSYEQYF. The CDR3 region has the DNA TGCGCCAGCAGCCAAGTACTGGCGACACCCTCCTACGAGCAGTACTTC.

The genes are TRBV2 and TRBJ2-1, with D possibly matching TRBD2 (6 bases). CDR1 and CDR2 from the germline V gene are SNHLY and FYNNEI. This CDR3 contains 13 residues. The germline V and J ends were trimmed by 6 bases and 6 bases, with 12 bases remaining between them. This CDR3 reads CASRPLTSNEQFF. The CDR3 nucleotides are TGTGCCAGCAGGCCCTTGACTAGCAATGAGCAGTTCTTC.

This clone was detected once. The CDR3 nucleotides read TGTGCCAGCAGCTCGGGACACATGATCTCTGGGGCCAACGTCCTGACTTTC. Its protein product is CASSSGHMISGANVLTF. The chain couples TRBV5-6 to TRBJ2-6, with D possibly TRBD1 on 6 matching bases. The V and J ends lost 3 bases and 0 bases respectively, with 13 bases between them. Per germline, CDR1 SGHDT and CDR2 YYEEEE. The CDR3 extends over 17 amino acids.

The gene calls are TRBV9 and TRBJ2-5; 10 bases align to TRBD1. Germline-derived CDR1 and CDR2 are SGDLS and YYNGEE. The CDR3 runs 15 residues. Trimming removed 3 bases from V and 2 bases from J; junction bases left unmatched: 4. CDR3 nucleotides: TGTGCCAGCAGCGGGGGGGGACAGGGGCAAGAGACCCAGTACTTC. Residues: CASSGGGQGQETQYF.

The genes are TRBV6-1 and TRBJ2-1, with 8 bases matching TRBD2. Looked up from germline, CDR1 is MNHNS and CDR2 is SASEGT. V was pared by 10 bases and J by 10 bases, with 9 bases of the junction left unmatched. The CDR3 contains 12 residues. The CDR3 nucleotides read TGTGCCACTACGACGGGCGGGAGGGAGCAGTTCTTC. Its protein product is CATTTGGREQFF.

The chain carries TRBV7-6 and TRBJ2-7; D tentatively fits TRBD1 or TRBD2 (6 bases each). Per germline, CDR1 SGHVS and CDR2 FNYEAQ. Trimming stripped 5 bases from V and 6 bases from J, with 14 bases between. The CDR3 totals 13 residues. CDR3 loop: CASSARLGGEQYV. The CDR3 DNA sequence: TGTGCCAGCAGCGCCCGACTAGGGGGCGAGCAGTACGTC.

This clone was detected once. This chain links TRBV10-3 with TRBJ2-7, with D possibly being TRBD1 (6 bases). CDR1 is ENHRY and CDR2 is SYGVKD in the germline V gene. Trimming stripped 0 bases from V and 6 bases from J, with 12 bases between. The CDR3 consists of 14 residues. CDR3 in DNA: TGTGCCATCAGTGAGTCAATTACAGGGTTCGAGCAGTACTTC. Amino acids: CAISESITGFEQYF.

CDR3 DNA sequence: TGTGCCAGCAGTTGGGCGGGAGGGCCGGGCGAGCAGTACTTC. It is translated as CASSWAGGPGEQYF. This chain uses TRBV27 with TRBJ2-7, with 9 nucleotides matching TRBD2. The CDR3 has 14 amino acids. In germline, CDR1 is MNHEY, CDR2 SMNVEV (reference sequence). V was pared by 4 bases and J by 6 bases, with 7 bases of the junction left unmatched.

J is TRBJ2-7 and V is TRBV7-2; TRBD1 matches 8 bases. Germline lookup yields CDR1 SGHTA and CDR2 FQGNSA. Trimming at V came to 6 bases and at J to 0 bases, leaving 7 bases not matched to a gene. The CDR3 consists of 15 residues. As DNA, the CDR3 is TGTGCCAGCAGACGGACAGGGATGAGCTCCTACGAGCAGTACTTC. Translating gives CASRRTGMSSYEQYF.

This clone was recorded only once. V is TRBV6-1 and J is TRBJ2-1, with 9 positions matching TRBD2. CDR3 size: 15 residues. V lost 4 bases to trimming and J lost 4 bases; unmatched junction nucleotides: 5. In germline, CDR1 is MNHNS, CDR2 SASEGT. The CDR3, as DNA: TGTGCCAGCAGTGCCACTAGCGGGTTATACAATGAGCAGTTCTTC. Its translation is CASSATSGLYNEQFF.

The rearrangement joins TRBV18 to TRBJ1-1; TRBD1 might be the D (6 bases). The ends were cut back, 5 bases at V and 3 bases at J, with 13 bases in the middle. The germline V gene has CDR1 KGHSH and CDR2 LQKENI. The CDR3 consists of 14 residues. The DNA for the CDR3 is TGTGCCAGCTCAGGGAGACAGGACTACACTGAAGCTTTCTTT. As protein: CASSGRQDYTEAFF.

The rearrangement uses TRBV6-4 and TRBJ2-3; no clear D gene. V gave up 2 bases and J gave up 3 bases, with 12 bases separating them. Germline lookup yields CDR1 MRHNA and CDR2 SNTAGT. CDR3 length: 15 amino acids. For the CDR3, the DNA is TGTGCCAGCAGTGACCCCGCGGATTTGACAGATACGCAGTATTTT. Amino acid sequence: CASSDPADLTDTQYF.

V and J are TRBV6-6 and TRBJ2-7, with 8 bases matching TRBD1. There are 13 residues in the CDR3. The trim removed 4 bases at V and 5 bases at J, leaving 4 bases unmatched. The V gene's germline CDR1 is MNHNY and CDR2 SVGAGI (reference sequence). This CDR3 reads CASSSAGGNEQYV. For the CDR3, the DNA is TGTGCCAGCAGTTCGGCAGGGGGCAACGAGCAGTACGTC.